The T cell receptor beta chain described here comes from a study of blood T cell repertoires in COVID-19. Study details: There were acute and convalescent COVID-19 samples, and they came from the United States, Italy and Spain. Sample material is recorded as cDNA or gDNA derived from T cells, B-cell-depleted T cells, or PBMCs.

Per the study methods: Amplification with reference gene primers provided the estimates of nucleated cell counts. The assay was immunoSEQ multiplex PCR, and TCRdb's table has in-frame clones only and misses some. V, J and clone size derive from that table, while D and trimming were established from the DNA sequence. The sample contains roughly 200,000 clones, about 90% of which appear only once. CDR3 length: 15 amino acids. The ends were cut back, 1 base at V and 0 bases at J, with 9 bases in the middle. The germline V gene encodes CDR1 SGHNT and CDR2 YYREEE (reference sequence). This clonotype was obtained from a man in his 60s with active or convalescent COVID-19. The specimen was peripheral blood. The chain has TRBV5-4 and TRBJ2-3, with a weak D call TRBD2 (5 bases). This CDR3 is CASSLSGISTDTQYF. CDR3 coding DNA: TGTGCCAGCAGCTTGTCGGGGATTAGCACAGATACGCAGTATTTT.